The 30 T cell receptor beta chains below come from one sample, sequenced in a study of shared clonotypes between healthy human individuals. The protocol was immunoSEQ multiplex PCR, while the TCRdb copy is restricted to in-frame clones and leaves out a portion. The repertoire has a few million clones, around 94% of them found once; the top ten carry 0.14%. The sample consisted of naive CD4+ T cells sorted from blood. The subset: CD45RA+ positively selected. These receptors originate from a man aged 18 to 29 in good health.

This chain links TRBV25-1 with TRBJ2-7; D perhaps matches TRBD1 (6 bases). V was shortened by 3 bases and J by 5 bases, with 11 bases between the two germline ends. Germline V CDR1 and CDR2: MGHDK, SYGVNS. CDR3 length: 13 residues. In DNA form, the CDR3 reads TGTGCCAGCAGTGATAACAGGGCGGACGAGCAGTACTTC. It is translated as CASSDNRADEQYF.

The CDR3 DNA reads as TGTGCCAGCAGCTTGCGGGGATCCTACTACGAGCAGTACTTC. Its translation: CASSLRGSYYEQYF. This chain uses TRBV5-4 with TRBJ2-7, with D possibly being TRBD2 (5 bases). This CDR3 is 14 amino acids long. Trimming removed 1 base from V and 3 bases from J, with 11 bases in between. The V gene's germline CDR1 is SGHNT and CDR2 YYREEE (reference sequence).

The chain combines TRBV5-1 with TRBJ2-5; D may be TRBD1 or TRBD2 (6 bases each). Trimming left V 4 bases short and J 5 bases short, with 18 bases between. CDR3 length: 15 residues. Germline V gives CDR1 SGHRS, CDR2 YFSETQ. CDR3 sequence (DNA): TGCGCCAGCAGCCGCACGGGGGCCGGGGTGGAGACCCAGTACTTC. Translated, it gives CASSRTGAGVETQYF.

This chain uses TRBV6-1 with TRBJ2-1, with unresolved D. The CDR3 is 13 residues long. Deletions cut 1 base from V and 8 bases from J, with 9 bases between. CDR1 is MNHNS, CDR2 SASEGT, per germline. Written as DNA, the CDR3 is TGTGCCAGCAGTGAAGGGGTGCCGTATGAGCAGTTCTTC. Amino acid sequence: CASSEGVPYEQFF.

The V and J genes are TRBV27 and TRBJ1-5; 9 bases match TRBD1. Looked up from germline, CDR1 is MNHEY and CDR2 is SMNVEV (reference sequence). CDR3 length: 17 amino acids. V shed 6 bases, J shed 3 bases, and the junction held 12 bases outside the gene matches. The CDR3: CASRKTAGTGYNQPQHF. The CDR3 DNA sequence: TGTGCCAGCAGAAAAACTGCCGGGACAGGGTACAATCAGCCCCAGCATTTT.

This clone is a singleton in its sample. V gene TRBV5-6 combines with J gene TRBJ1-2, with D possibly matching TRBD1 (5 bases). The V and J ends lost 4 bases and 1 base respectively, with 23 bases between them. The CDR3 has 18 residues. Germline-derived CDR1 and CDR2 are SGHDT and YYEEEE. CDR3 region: CASSLRLTGTRSNYGYTF. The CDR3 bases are TGTGCCAGCAGCCTCCGACTGACCGGGACTCGAAGTAACTATGGCTACACCTTC.

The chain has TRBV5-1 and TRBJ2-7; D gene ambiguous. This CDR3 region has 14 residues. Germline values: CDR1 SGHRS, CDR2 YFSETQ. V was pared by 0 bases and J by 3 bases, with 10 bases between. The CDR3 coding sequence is TGCGCCAGCAGCTTGGAGCCAGGCTACTACGAGCAGTACTTC. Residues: CASSLEPGYYEQYF.

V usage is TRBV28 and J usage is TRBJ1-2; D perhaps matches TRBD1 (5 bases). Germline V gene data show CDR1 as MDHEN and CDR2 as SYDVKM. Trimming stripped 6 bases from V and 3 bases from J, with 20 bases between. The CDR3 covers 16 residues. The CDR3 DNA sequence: TGTGCCAGCAGAAACACGCCCTCGGAGGGGTACTATGGCTACACCTTC. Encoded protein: CASRNTPSEGYYGYTF.

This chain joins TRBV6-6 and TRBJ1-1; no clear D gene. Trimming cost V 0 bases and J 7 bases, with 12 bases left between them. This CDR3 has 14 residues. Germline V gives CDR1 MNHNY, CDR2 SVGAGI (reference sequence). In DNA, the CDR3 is TGTGCCAGCAGTTACTCGCCGCGAAAGGGTGAAGCTTTCTTT. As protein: CASSYSPRKGEAFF.

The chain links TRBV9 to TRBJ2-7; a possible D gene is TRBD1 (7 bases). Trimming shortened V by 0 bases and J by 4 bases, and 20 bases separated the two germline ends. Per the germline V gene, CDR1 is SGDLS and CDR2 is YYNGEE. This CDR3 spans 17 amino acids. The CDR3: CASSVAGFGQGGYEQYF. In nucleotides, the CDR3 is TGTGCCAGCAGCGTAGCCGGATTCGGGCAGGGGGGATACGAGCAGTACTTC.

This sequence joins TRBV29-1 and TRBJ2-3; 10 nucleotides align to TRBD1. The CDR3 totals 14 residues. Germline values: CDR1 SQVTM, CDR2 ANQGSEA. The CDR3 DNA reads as TGCAGGGCTGGACAGGGGGGAGGGACAGATACGCAGTATTTT. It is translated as CRAGQGGGTDTQYF.

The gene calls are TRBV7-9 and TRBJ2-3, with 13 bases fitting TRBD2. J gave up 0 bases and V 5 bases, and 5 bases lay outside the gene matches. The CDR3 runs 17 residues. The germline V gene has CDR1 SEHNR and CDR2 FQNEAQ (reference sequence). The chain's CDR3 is CASSLRTSGGSTDTQYF. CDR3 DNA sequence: TGTGCCAGCAGCCTAAGGACTAGCGGGGGTAGCACAGATACGCAGTATTTT.

The CDR3: CASSDGTGSGRATDTQYF. In nucleotides, the CDR3 is TGTGCCAGCAGTGACGGTACAGGGAGCGGGAGGGCAACAGATACGCAGTATTTT. The genes are TRBV6-1 and TRBJ2-3, with TRBD2 identical over 10 bases. V was clipped by 3 bases and J by 3 bases; unmatched bases: 12. Germline CDR1 and CDR2: MNHNS and SASEGT. The CDR3 is 18 amino acids.

This chain's CDR3 is CASSPSRDTIYF. The CDR3 DNA follows: TGTGCCAGCAGCCCCTCCCGGGACACCATATATTTT. The chain couples TRBV14 to TRBJ1-3; D is ambiguous. Germline V gives CDR1 SGHDN, CDR2 FVKESK. The CDR3 runs to 12 residues. Trimming pared 4 bases from V and 8 bases from J, leaving 9 bases between.

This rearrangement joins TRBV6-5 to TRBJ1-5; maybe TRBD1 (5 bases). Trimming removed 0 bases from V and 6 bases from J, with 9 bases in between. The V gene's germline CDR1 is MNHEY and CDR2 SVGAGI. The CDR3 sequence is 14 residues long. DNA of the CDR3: TGTGCCAGCAGTTACTCCCTGCAGGGTCAGCCCCAGCATTTT. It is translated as CASSYSLQGQPQHF.

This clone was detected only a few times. CDR3 nucleotide sequence: TGTGCCAGCAGTGGCGTGGTGGGAGGCTACACCTTC. Translated: CASSGVVGGYTF. The gene calls are TRBV6-1 and TRBJ1-2, with D uncertain. CDR3 length: 12 residues. Germline V gene lookup returns CDR1 MNHNS and CDR2 SASEGT. The V and J ends lost 4 bases and 8 bases respectively, with 11 bases between them.

CDR3 residues: CASALQGPNSPLHF. CDR3 sequence (DNA): TGTGCCAGCGCCTTACAGGGACCTAATTCACCCCTCCACTTT. The chain couples TRBV2 to TRBJ1-6, with D tentatively TRBD1 (6 bases). Per the germline V gene, CDR1 is SNHLY and CDR2 is FYNNEI. The V end lost 8 bases, the J end lost 6 bases, and 14 bases lay between the germline ends. This CDR3 has 14 amino acids.

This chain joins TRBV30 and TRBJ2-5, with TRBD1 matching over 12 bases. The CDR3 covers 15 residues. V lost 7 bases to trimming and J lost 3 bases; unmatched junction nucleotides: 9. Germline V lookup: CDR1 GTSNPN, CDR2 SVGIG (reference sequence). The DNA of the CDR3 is TGTGCCTCAACGGGACAGGGGGCTAGGAAAGAGACCCAGTACTTC. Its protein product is CASTGQGARKETQYF.

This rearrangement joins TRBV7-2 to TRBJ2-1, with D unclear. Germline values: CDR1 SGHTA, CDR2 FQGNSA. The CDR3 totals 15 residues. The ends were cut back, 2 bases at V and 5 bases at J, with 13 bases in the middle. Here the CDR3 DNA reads TGTGCCAGCAGCTTAATAGGTCCAGGCGACAATGAGCAGTTCTTC. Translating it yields CASSLIGPGDNEQFF.

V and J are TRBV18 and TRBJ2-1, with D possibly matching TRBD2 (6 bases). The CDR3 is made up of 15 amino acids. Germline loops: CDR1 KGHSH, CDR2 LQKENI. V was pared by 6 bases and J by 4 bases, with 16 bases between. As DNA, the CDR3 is TGTGCCAGCTCCCTCGGAGGCGGGATGTACAATGAGCAGTTCTTC. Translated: CASSLGGGMYNEQFF.

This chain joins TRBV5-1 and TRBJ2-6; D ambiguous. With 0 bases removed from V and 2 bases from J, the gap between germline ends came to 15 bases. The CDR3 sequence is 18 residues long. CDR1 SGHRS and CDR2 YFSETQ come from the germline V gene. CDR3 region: CASSLESKGRAGANVLTF. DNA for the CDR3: TGCGCCAGCAGCTTGGAATCCAAGGGCCGGGCTGGGGCCAACGTCCTGACTTTC.

CDR3 sequence (DNA): TGTGCCAGCAGCTTAGCAGGCCCAAACACCATATATTTT. Encoded protein: CASSLAGPNTIYF. V and J are TRBV7-9 and TRBJ1-3; no clear D gene. With 0 bases removed from V and 6 bases from J, the gap between germline ends came to 6 bases. CDR1 is SEHNR and CDR2 is FQNEAQ in the germline V gene (reference sequence). The CDR3 is made up of 13 amino acids.

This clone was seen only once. The CDR3 sequence is CASSYRQGAQEQYF. The CDR3 DNA follows: TGTGCCAGCAGCTACCGACAGGGGGCGCAAGAGCAGTACTTC. The chain links TRBV5-6 to TRBJ2-7; 10 positions match TRBD1. V was pared by 3 bases and J by 7 bases, with 7 bases of the junction left unmatched. The CDR3 extends over 14 amino acids. Germline CDR1 SGHDT, CDR2 YYEEEE.

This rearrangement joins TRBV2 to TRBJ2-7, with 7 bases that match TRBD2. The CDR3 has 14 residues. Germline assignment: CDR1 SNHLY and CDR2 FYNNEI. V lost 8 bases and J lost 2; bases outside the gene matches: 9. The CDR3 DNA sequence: TGTGCCAGCGTTCGGGGGGACGTTGCCTACGAGCAGTACTTC. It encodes CASVRGDVAYEQYF.

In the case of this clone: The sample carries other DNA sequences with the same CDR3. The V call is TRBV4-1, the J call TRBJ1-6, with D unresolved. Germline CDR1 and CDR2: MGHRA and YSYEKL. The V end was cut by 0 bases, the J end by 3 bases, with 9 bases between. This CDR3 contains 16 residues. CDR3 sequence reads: CASSQEGRGYNSPLHF. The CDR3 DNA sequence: TGCGCCAGCAGCCAAGAAGGACGCGGCTATAATTCACCCCTCCACTTT.

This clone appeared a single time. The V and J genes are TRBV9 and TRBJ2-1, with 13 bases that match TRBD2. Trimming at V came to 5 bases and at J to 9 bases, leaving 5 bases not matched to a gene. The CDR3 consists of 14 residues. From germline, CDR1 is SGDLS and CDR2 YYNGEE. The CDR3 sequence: CASRPGLAGSEQFF. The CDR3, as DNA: TGTGCCAGCAGACCGGGACTAGCGGGGAGTGAGCAGTTCTTC.

CDR3 sequence: CASSSPGGSSSSYNSPLHF. The CDR3 bases are TGTGCCAGCAGTTCCCCTGGAGGCAGCTCGAGCTCCTATAATTCACCCCTCCACTTT. The chain links TRBV28 to TRBJ1-6; D remains unclear. Germline assignment: CDR1 MDHEN and CDR2 SYDVKM. CDR3 length equals 19 residues. V was trimmed by 4 bases and J by 0 bases, leaving 19 bases between them.

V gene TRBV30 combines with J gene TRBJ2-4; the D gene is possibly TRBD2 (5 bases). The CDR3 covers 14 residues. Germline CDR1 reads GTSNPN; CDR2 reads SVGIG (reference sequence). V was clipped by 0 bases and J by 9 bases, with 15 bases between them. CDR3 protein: CAWSVRGRGSIQYF. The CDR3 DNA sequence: TGTGCCTGGAGTGTACGGGGAAGAGGGAGCATTCAGTACTTC.

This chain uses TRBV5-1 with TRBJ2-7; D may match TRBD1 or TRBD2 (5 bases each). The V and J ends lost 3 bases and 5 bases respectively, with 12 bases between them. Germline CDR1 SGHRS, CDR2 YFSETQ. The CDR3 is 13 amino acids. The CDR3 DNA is TGCGCCAGCAGCTACCGGGTGGGGGACGAGCAGTACTTC. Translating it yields CASSYRVGDEQYF.

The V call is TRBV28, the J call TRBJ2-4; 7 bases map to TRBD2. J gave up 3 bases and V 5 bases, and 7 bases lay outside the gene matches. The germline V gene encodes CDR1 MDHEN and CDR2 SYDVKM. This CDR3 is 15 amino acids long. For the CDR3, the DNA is TGTGCCAGCAGTACTATGGGAGGGGTCAAAAACATTCAGTACTTC. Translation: CASSTMGGVKNIQYF.